Only a few counts were recorded for the clone carrying this T cell receptor (beta chain). The table came from immunoSEQ multiplex PCR; TCRdb's copy has only in-frame clones and leaves some out. The sample records 2 million to 2.5 million clones, approximately 95% being singletons. From CD4+ cells came CD45RA+ naive and CD45RA-negative memory subsets. These data come from a study of shared clonotypes between healthy human individuals. The sequenced sample was naive CD4+ T cells from PBMCs. Sample subset: CD45RA+ positively selected. This sequence was found in a man aged 18 to 29 in good health. Some clones in this sample may be carry-over from other donors' samples.

The CDR3 spells CASSSRVLNTGELFF. CDR3 coding DNA: TGTGCCAGTAGTTCCAGGGTATTGAACACCGGGGAGCTGTTTTTT. The V gene is TRBV19, the J gene TRBJ2-2; TRBD1 is a possible D gene (5 bases). Per the germline V gene, CDR1 is LNHDA and CDR2 is SQIVND (reference sequence). The germline V and J ends were trimmed by 5 bases and 1 base, with 11 bases remaining between them. The CDR3 runs 15 residues. Supplemented by reference TRBV19 and TRBJ2-2, the full variable domain reads DGGITQSPKYLFRKEGQNVTLSCEQNLNHDAMYWYRQDPGQGLRLIYYSQIVNDFQKGDIAEGYSVSREKKESFPLTVTSAQKNPTAFYLCASSSRVLNTGELFFGEGSRLTVL.